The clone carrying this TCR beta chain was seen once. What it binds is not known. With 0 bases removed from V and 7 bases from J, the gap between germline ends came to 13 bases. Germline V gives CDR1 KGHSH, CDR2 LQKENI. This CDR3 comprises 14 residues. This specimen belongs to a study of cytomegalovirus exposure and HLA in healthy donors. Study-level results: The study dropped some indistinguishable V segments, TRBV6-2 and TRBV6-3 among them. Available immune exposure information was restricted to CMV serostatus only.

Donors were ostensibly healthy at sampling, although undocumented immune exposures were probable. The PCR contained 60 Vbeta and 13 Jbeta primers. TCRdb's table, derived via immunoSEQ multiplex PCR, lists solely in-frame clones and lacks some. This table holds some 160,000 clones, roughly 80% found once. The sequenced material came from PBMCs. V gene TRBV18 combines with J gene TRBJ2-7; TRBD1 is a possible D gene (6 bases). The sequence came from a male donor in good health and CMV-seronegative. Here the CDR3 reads CASSPPTGNEEQYF. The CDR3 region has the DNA TGTGCCAGCTCACCACCTACAGGGAATGAGGAGCAGTACTTC.